This paragraph covers one T cell receptor beta chain sequence. This record comes from a study of blood T cell repertoires in COVID-19. Looked up from germline, CDR1 is SGHTA and CDR2 is FQGNSA. This CDR3 has 15 amino acids. Unmatched junction bases numbered 10, after V lost 5 bases and J lost 10 bases. The assay was immunoSEQ multiplex PCR, and TCRdb's table has in-frame clones only and misses some. The sample includes under 250,000 clones, about 80% of them seen just once. The V and J genes are TRBV7-2 and TRBJ2-1; 11 positions match TRBD2. The TCR originated in an older woman with acute or convalescent COVID-19. The sample comprised peripheral blood. The CDR3 nucleotides are TGTGCCAGCAGCAAGACTAGCGGGGTCGAATCGGAGCAGTTCTTC. Translated, it gives CASSKTSGVESEQFF.